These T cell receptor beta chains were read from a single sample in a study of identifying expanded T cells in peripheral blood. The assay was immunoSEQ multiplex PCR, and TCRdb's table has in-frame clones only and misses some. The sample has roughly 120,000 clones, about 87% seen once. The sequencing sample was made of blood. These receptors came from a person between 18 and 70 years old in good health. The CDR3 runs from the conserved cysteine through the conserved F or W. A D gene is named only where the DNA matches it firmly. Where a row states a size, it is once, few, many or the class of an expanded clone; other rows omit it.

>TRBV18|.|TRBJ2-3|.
TGTGCCAGCTCACCGGAACTCTACTCCACAGATACGCAGTATTTT
CASSPELYSTDTQYF
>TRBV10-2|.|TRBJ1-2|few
TGCGCCAGCCTTAGGGGTCAGTATGGCTACACCTTC
CASLRGQYGYTF
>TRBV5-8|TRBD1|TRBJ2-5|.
TGCGCCAGCAGCCGATCTTCCGGACAGGGAACAGAGACCCAGTACTTC
CASSRSSGQGTETQYF
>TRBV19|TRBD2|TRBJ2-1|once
TGTGCCAGTAGCGATCGAACCGGGACTAGCGTCCACAATGAGCAGTTCTTC
CASSDRTGTSVHNEQFF
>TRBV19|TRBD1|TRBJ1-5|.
TGTGCCAGTAGTATTGGACAGGGGGCTGACCAGCCCCAGCATTTT
CASSIGQGADQPQHF
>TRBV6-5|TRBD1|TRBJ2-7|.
TGTGCCAGCGTCAGGAACAGGGGTACCTACGAGCAGTACTTC
CASVRNRGTYEQYF
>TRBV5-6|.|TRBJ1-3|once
TGTGCCAGCAGCCTCGACAGATTCTCTGGAAACACCATATATTTT
CASSLDRFSGNTIYF
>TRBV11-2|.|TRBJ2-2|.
TGTGCCAGCAGCTTAGTTACCAGGGAGCTGTTTTTT
CASSLVTRELFF
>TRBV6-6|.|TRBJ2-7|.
TGTGCCAGCAGTTACTCCTGGGCAGGAACCTACGAGCAGTACTTC
CASSYSWAGTYEQYF
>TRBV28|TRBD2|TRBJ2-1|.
TGTGCCAGCAGCCCGACTAGCGGAGCCTACAATGAGCAGTTCTTC
CASSPTSGAYNEQFF
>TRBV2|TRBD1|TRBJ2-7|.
TGTGCCAGCAGTGGGGACAGCTACGAGCAGTACTTC
CASSGDSYEQYF
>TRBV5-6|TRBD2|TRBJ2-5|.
TGTGCCAGCAGCCTCGCGGGAGGGGGGGTTATGGAGACCCAGTACTTC
CASSLAGGGVMETQYF
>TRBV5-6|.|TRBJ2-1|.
TGTGCCAGCAGCTTGGTTTCTAATGAGCAGTTCTTC
CASSLVSNEQFF
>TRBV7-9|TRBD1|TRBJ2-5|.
TGTGCCAGCAGCTCGTGGGACAGGGATCAAGAGACCCAGTACTTC
CASSSWDRDQETQYF
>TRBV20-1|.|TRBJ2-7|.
TGCAGTGCTCAAGAACAAGGCGAGCAGTACTTC
CSAQEQGEQYF
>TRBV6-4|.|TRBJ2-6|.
TGTGCCAGCAGTGACTCGTACTGTACTCTGACAGAACCCCTTAGCTCTGGGGCCAACGTCCTGACTTTC
CASSDSYCTLTEPLSSGANVLTF
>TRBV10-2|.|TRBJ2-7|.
TGCGCCAGCAGTGAGTTTGGCGGGGGCACCCTCTACGAGCAGTACTTC
CASSEFGGGTLYEQYF
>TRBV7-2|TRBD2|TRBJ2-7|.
TGTGCCAGCAGCCTCCTAGCGGGGTCGAGGTCCTACGAGCAGTACTTC
CASSLLAGSRSYEQYF
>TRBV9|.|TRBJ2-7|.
TGTGCCAGCAGCGTAGCGGGCTACTCCTACGAGCAGTACTTC
CASSVAGYSYEQYF
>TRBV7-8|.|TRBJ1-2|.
TGTGCCAGCAGCTTAGATGGTGATGGCTACACCTTC
CASSLDGDGYTF
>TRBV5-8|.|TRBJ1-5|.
TGTGCCAGCAGCTTGCGTCAGGGTAGCAATCAGCCCCAGCATTTT
CASSLRQGSNQPQHF
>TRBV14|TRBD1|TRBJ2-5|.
TGTGCCAGCAGCGCGACAGGGGAAGAAGAGACCCAGTACTTC
CASSATGEEETQYF
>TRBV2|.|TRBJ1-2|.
TGTGCCAGCAGTGTACGCGAGTTATATGGCTACACCTTC
CASSVRELYGYTF
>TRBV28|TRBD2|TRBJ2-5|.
TGTGCCAGCAGTTTGAGTCCTAGCGGGGGGGCTTTGAAGACCCAGTACTTC
CASSLSPSGGALKTQYF
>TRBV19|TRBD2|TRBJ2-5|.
TGTGCCAGTAGTATCTCCCTAGGGCTAGCGGGGGGTGAGACCCAGTACTTC
CASSISLGLAGGETQYF
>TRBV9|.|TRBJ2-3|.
TGTGCCAGCAGCGTAGACAAAGTCGCGGGGGCCCCCACAGATACGCAGTATTTT
CASSVDKVAGAPTDTQYF
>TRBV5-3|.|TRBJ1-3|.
TGTGCCAGAAACGGGACAACTCTTTTGACCATATATTTT
CARNGTTLLTIYF
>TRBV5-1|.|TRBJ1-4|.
TGCGCCAGCAGCCCGGAGAGAGGATCAACTAATGAAAAACTGTTTTTT
CASSPERGSTNEKLFF
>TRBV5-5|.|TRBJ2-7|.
TGTGCCAGCAGCTTGGGTGGGTTGGCCCGCGAGCAGTACTTC
CASSLGGLAREQYF
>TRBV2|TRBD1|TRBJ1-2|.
TGTGCCAGCATAGGGACAGGGGAATTTGGAGGCTACACCTTC
CASIGTGEFGGYTF
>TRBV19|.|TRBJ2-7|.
TGTGCCAGTAGTAAGAGCGCCGACGAGCAGTACTTC
CASSKSADEQYF
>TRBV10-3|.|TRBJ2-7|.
TGTGCCATCAGTCTCGGGGATACCTACGAGCAGTACTTC
CAISLGDTYEQYF
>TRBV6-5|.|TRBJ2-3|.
TGTGCCAGCTCTTTTTCGGGGGTGGATACGCAGTATTTT
CASSFSGVDTQYF
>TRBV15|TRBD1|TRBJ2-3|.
TGTGCCACCAGCAGAGATCGACAGGGGAGCACAGATACGCAGTATTTT
CATSRDRQGSTDTQYF
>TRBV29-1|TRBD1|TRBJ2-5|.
TGCAGCGTCGTTCCCTCAGGGGGTACTGAGACCCAGTACTTC
CSVVPSGGTETQYF
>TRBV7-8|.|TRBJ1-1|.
TGTGCCAGCAGCTTAGTGGGGGGCCTTGAAGCTTTCTTT
CASSLVGGLEAFF
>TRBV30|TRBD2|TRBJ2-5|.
TGTGCCTGGAGGGAGTTAGGACTAGCTAAAGAGACCCAGTACTTC
CAWRELGLAKETQYF
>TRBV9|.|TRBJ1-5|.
TGTGCCCGCGGGGGGGCGGGGGCCCTCAATCAGCCCCAGCATTTT
CARGGAGALNQPQHF
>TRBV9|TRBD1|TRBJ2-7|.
TGTGCCAGCAGCGTAGGAGTCGACAGGGGTTATTACGAGCAGTACTTC
CASSVGVDRGYYEQYF
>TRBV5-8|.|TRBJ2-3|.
TGTGCCAGCAGCTTGTATGGTCTGGGGACAAATACGCAGTATTTT
CASSLYGLGTNTQYF
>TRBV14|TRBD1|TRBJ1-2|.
TGTGCCAGCAGCCAACAGGGGGCCTATGGCTACACCTTC
CASSQQGAYGYTF
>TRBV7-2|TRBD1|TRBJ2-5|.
TGTGCCAGCAGCCGATCTTCCGGACAGGGAACAGAGACCCAGCACTTC
CASSRSSGQGTETQHF
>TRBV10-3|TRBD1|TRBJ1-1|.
TGTGCCATCAGTCAGAGACAGGGAAAAACTGAAGCTTTCTTT
CAISQRQGKTEAFF
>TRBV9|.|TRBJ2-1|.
TGTGCCAGCAGCGTAAGGGACTCCTCCTACAATGAGCAGTTCTTC
CASSVRDSSYNEQFF
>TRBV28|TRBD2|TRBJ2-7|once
TGTGCCAGCAGTACGGGACTAGCGGTAGCTTCCTACGAGCAGTACTTC
CASSTGLAVASYEQYF
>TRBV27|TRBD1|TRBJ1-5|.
TGTGCCAGCACTCCCAGGGGGTCTCAGGTTAGCAATCAGCCCCAGCATTTT
CASTPRGSQVSNQPQHF
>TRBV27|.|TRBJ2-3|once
TGTGCCAGCAGTTACGGGAGACAAGATACGCAGTATTTT
CASSYGRQDTQYF
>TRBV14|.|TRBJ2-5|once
TGTGCCAGCAGCCAAGGGGGCGGCGGAGAGACCCAGTACTTC
CASSQGGGGETQYF
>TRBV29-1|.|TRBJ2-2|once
TGCAGCGTTGACAGGCCCCGCGGGGAGCTGTTTTTT
CSVDRPRGELFF
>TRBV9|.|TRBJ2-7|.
TGTGCCAGCAGCGGCCTCGAGAGCGAGCAGTACTTC
CASSGLESEQYF
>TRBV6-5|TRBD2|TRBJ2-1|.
TGTGCCAGCAGTTACCCCCTAGCGGGAGGGGTTAATGAGCAGTTCTTC
CASSYPLAGGVNEQFF
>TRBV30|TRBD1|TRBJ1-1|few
TGTGCCTGGGCGACAGGGATGAACACTGAAGCTTTCTTT
CAWATGMNTEAFF
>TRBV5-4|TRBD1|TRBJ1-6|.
TGTGCCAGCAGCTTGGGACAGGGATATAATTCACCCCTCCACTTT
CASSLGQGYNSPLHF
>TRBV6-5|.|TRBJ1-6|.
TGTGCCAGCGGTCCTGCGAATTCACCCCTCCACTTT
CASGPANSPLHF